This TCR beta chain was sequenced for a study of blood T cells in healthy people across ages. General observations from the study: Higher diversity, along with more naive CD4+ cells, distinguished long-lived donors from aged donors.

This CDR3 is built from 13 residues. Germline loops: CDR1 MNHEY, CDR2 SVGAGI. V gave up 2 bases and J gave up 6 bases, with 7 bases separating them. With a J-beta primer mix and a sample-barcoded 5' primer, a second PCR ran roughly 7 to 11 cycles. TCRdb re-called the 5' RACE reads through MiXCR, storing one row per CDR3 protein. This sample has 800,000 or so distinct CDR3 sequences, with about 25% found just once. With respect to this clonotype: Its antigen is not identified.

The sample was also reused in another study, on T cells of mothers and their children. That work contributes: Second-PCR primer M1S introduced sample barcodes and 2-4 random nucleotides.

Sequenced input: blood. The source is a boy younger than 18 in good health. The chain couples TRBV6-5 to TRBJ2-2; D gene ambiguous. The CDR3 protein is CASSYLGSGELFF. The CDR3 DNA sequence: TGTGCCAGCAGTTACCTCGGGTCCGGGGAGCTGTTTTTT.